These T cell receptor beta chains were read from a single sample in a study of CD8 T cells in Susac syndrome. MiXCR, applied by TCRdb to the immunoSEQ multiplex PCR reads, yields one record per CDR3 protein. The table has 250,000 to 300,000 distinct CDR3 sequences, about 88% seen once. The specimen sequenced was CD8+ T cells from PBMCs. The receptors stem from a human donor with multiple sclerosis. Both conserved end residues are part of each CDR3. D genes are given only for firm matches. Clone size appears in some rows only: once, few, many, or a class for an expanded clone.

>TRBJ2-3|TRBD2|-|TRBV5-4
CASSSTPGLASDTQYF
TGTGCCAGCAGCTCTACCCCGGGACTAGCGTCAGATACGCAGTATTTT
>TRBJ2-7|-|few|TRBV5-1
CASSWALGPGEQYF
TGCGCCAGCAGCTGGGCCCTGGGCCCGGGCGAGCAGTACTTC
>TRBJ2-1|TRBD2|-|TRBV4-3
CASSPRTSGTVDNEQFF
TGCGCCAGCAGCCCCAGGACTAGCGGGACCGTCGACAATGAGCAGTTCTTC
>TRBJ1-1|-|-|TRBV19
CASTRRLSPEAFF
TGTGCCAGTACTCGACGGCTGTCTCCTGAAGCTTTCTTT
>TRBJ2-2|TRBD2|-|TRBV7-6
CASSSERGGLSTGELFF
TGTGCCAGCAGCTCGGAACGGGGGGGCCTAAGCACCGGGGAGCTGTTTTTT
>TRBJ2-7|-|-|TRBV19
CASSISLGLSSYEQYF
TGTGCCAGTAGTATCTCATTGGGACTCAGCTCCTACGAGCAGTACTTC
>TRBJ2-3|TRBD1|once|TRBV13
CASSLGGQGWDTQYF
TGTGCCAGCAGCTTAGGCGGACAGGGGTGGGATACGCAGTATTTT
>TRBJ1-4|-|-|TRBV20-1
CSARDLNPQLEGTNEKLFF
TGCAGTGCTAGAGATCTGAACCCCCAACTTGAGGGGACTAATGAAAAACTGTTTTTT
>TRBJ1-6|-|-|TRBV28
CASRLDSEGSPLHF
TGTGCCAGCAGATTGGACAGCGAGGGTTCACCCCTCCACTTT
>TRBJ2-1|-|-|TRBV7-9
CASSSLRAQYNEQFF
TGTGCCAGCAGCTCCCTGCGGGCCCAATACAATGAGCAGTTCTTC
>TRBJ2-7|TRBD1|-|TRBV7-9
CASSLAQGEGYEQYF
TGTGCCAGCAGCTTAGCCCAGGGGGAAGGCTACGAGCAGTACTTC
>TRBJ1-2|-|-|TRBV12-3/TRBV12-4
CASRQTPAGGYTF
TGTGCCAGCAGGCAGACCCCGGCGGGGGGCTACACCTTC
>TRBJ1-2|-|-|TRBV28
CASFTGGNGYTF
TGTGCCAGCTTCACAGGAGGGAATGGCTACACCTTC
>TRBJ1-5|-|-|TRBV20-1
CSARGLGRHQHF
TGCAGTGCTAGAGGGCTTGGCAGGCATCAACATTTT
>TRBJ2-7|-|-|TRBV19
CATGRDTNSYEQYF
TGTGCCACCGGCCGGGACACAAACTCCTACGAGCAGTACTTC
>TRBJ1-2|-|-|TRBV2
CARRGLQLGGYTF
TGTGCCAGACGGGGTCTCCAATTGGGTGGCTACACCTTC
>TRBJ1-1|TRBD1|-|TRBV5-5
CASSMDRGLEAFF
TGTGCCAGCAGCATGGACAGGGGGTTAGAAGCTTTCTTT
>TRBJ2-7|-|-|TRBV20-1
CSASPLSSYEQYF
TGCAGTGCTAGCCCCCTGAGCTCCTACGAGCAGTACTTC
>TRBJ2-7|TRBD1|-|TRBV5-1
CASSLIGTGVYEQYF
TGCGCCAGCAGCTTGATCGGGACAGGGGTGTACGAGCAGTACTTC
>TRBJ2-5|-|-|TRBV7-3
CASSLTGFEETQYF
TGTGCCAGCAGCTTAACTGGGTTCGAAGAGACCCAGTACTTC
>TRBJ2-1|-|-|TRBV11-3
CASSLTRDSYNEQFF
TGTGCCAGCAGCTTGACCAGGGATTCTTACAATGAGCAGTTCTTC
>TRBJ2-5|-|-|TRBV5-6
CASSLAASWKETQYF
TGTGCCAGCAGCTTGGCGGCTAGCTGGAAAGAGACCCAGTACTTC
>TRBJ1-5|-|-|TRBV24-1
CATSDFGSNQPQHF
TGTGCCACCAGTGATTTCGGAAGCAATCAGCCCCAGCATTTT
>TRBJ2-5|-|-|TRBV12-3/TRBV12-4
CASSPKDVYQETQYF
TGTGCCAGCAGTCCAAAAGACGTATACCAAGAGACCCAGTACTTC
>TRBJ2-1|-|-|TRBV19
CASSIGGTPLYFF
TGTGCTAGTAGTATCGGCGGGACCCCTTTGTATTTCTTC
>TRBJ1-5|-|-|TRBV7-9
CASRQRRRNQPQHF
TGTGCCAGCAGACAGAGACGGAGAAATCAGCCCCAGCATTTT
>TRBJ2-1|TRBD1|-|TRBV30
CAWSTTGGAYNEQFF
TGTGCCTGGAGTACGACAGGGGGCGCGTACAATGAGCAGTTCTTC
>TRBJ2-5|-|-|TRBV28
CASSFFFAPKVGETQYF
TGTGCCAGCAGTTTTTTTTTCGCGCCCAAGGTTGGGGAGACCCAGTACTTC
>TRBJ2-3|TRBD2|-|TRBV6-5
CASSSPGGGNHNTQYF
TGTGCCAGCAGTTCCCCTGGGGGGGGTAACCATAATACGCAGTATTTT
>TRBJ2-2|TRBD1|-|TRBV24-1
CATSDRDRNTGELFF
TGTGCCACCAGTGACCGGGACAGAAACACCGGGGAGCTGTTTTTT
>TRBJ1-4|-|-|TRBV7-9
CASSTRVEEKLFF
TGTGCCAGCAGCACCAGGGTTGAGGAAAAACTGTTTTTT
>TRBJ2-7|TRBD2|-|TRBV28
CASSLGETSGYEQYF
TGTGCCAGCAGTTTAGGAGAGACTAGCGGTTACGAGCAGTACTTC
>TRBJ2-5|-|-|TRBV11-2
CASSFPSGGETQYF
TGTGCCAGCAGCTTCCCCTCCGGGGGAGAGACCCAGTACTTC
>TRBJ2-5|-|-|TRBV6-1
CASSDRGGEETQYF
TGTGCCAGCAGTGACAGGGGAGGGGAAGAGACCCAGTACTTC
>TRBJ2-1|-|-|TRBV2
CASKRSPGNEQFF
TGTGCCAGCAAGCGGTCCCCTGGAAATGAGCAGTTCTTC
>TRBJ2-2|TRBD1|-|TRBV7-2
CASSNGIGQGPTGELFF
TGTGCCAGCAGCAACGGGATAGGACAGGGCCCCACCGGGGAGCTGTTTTTT
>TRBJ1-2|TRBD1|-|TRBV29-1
CSVEARTGAYGYTF
TGCAGCGTTGAAGCCCGAACAGGGGCCTATGGCTACACCTTC
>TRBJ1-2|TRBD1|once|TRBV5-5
CATGQGVGYTF
TGTGCCACCGGACAGGGGGTTGGCTACACCTTC
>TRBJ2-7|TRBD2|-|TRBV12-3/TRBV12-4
CASSPGLAGDEQYF
TGTGCCAGCAGTCCGGGACTAGCGGGAGACGAGCAGTACTTC
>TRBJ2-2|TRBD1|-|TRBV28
CASSFPRDRSNTGELFF
TGTGCCAGCAGTTTTCCCCGGGACAGGTCGAACACCGGGGAGCTGTTTTTT
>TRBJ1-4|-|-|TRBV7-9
CASSLVQGSVEKLFF
TGTGCCAGCAGCTTAGTACAGGGCAGTGTTGAAAAACTGTTTTTT
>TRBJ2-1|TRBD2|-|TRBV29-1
CSVYAGVSYNEQFF
TGCAGCGTTTATGCGGGGGTCTCCTACAATGAGCAGTTCTTC
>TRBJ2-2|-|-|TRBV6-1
CASSPPRVGAGELFF
TGTGCCAGCAGCCCGCCGAGGGTCGGGGCCGGGGAGCTGTTTTTT
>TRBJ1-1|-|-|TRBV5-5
CASRIEGLSTEAFF
TGTGCCAGCCGCATCGAGGGGCTCAGCACTGAAGCTTTCTTT
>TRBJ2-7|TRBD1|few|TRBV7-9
CASSSRDSLTYEQYF
TGTGCCAGCAGCTCACGGGACAGCCTTACCTACGAGCAGTACTTC
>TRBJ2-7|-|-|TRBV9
CASSPLAGAEQYF
TGTGCCAGCAGCCCGCTGGCTGGGGCCGAGCAGTACTTC
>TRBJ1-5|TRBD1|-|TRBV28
CASRTGTGGFQPQHF
TGTGCCAGCAGGACCGGGACAGGGGGCTTTCAGCCCCAGCATTTT
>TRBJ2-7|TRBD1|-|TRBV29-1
CSVEKGTGGKDEQYF
TGCAGCGTTGAAAAAGGCACAGGGGGAAAGGACGAGCAGTACTTC
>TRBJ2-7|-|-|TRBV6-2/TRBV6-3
CASSLPHAYEQYF
TGTGCCAGCAGTTTGCCACACGCCTACGAGCAGTACTTC
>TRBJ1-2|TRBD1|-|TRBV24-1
CATSDDRAQANYGYTF
TGTGCCACCAGTGATGACAGGGCCCAGGCCAACTATGGCTACACCTTC